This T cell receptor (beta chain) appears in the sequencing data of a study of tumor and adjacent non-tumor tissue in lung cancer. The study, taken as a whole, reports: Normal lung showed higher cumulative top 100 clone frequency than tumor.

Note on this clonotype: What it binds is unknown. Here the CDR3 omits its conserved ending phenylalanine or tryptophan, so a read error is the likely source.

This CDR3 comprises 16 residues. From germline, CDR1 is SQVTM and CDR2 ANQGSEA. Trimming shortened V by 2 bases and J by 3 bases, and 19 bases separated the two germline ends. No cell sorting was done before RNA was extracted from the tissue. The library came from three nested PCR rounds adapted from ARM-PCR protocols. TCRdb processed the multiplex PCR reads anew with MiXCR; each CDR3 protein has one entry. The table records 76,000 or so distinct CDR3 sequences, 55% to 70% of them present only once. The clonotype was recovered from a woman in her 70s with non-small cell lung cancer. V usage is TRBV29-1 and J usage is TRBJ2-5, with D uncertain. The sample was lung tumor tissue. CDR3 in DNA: TGCAGCGTTGAAAAGGGTAGCCCTCTATTCAAAGAGACCCAGTACTAC. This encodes CSVEKGSPLFKETQYY.